This T cell receptor beta chain was recovered during a study of T cell repertoires in cytomegalovirus infection. Study summary: As its CMV epitopes, the study selected recently identified HLA-C-restricted and well-studied HLA-B-restricted targets.

The V gene's germline CDR1 is LGHNA and CDR2 YSLEER. The CDR3 spans 15 residues. V dropped 0 bases and J dropped 7 bases, with 13 bases sitting between them. This clonotype occurred a few times. Its target is unknown. TCRdb re-derived calls from the reads in MiXCR, one entry per CDR3 protein. Among about 920,000 distinct CDR3 sequences listed, roughly 30% were seen once. The chain uses TRBV4-3 and TRBJ2-1; a weak D match, TRBD2 (5 bases). The sequence was collected from a human donor in good health (CMV status not recorded). Some clones in this sample may be carry-over from other donors' samples. Sequenced here: cultured CD8+ T cells from PBMCs, sampled from culture after CMV antigen stimulation. The CDR3 here is CASSQDPWGANEQFF. The DNA for the CDR3 is TGCGCCAGCAGCCAAGATCCTTGGGGAGCGAATGAGCAGTTCTTC.